This TCR beta chain comes out of a study of shared clonotypes between healthy human individuals. This CDR3 has 16 residues. Per germline, CDR1 SGDLS and CDR2 YYNGEE. V lost 5 bases to trimming and J lost 4 bases; unmatched junction nucleotides: 10. Assay execution took place at the deep level. As handled by the study authors: ImmunoSEQ junction-only sequences lacked quality scores, so their filtering differed. Some clones are missing from TCRdb's copy, which holds only in-frame ones; the method was immunoSEQ multiplex PCR. V and J calls and clone size are copied from that table; D and trimming were computed from the DNA. The table has 2 million to 2.5 million clones, 93% seen once.

The sequence came from a man in his late teens or twenties in good health. Some clones in this sample may be carry-over from other donors' samples. Sequencing was carried out using naive CD4+ T cells from PBMCs. Subset described: CD45RA+ positively selected. The chain is built from TRBV9 and TRBJ2-1, with TRBD2 matching over 9 bases. The CDR3 coding sequence is TGTGCCAGCAGTGGCGGGGGGGGAACGGCATACAATGAGCAGTTCTTC. Its translation: CASSGGGGTAYNEQFF.